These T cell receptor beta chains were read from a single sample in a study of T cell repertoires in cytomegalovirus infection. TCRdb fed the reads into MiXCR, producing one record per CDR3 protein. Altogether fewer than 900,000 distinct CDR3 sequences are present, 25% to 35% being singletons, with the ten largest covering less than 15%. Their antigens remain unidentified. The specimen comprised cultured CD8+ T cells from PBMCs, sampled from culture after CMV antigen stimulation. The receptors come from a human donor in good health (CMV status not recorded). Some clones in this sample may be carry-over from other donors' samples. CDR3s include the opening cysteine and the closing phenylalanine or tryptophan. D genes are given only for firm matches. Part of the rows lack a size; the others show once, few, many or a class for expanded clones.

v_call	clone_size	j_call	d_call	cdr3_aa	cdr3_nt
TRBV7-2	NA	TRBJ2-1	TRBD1	CASSFGTERSCNEQFF	TGTGCCAGCAGCTTCGGGACAGAGCGTTCCTGCAATGAGCAGTTCTTC
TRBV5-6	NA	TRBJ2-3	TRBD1	CASSFPGQGADTQYF	TGTGCCAGCAGCTTCCCGGGACAGGGGGCAGATACGCAGTATTTT
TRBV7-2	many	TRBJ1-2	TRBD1	CASSPRQGFIGGYTF	TGTGCCAGCAGCCCCCGACAGGGATTCATAGGTGGCTACACCTTC
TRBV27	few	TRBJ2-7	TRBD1	CASSLWGTGVAYEQYF	TGTGCCAGCAGTTTATGGGGGACAGGGGTGGCCTACGAGCAGTACTTC
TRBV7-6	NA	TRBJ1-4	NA	CASSSWDWEGEKLFF	TGTGCCAGCAGCTCCTGGGACTGGGAAGGTGAAAAACTGTTTTTT
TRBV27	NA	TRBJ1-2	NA	CASSQGGRFGYTF	TGTGCCAGCAGCCAAGGGGGGAGGTTCGGCTACACCTTC
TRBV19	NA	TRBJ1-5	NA	CATIGGINQPQHF	TGTGCCACGATAGGAGGGATTAATCAGCCCCAGCATTTT
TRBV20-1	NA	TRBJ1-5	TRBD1	CSATGGAGQPQHF	TGCAGTGCTACAGGGGGCGCGGGGCAGCCCCAGCATTTT
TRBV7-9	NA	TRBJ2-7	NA	CASSLGSWGEQYF	TGTGCCAGCAGCTTGGGCTCGTGGGGCGAGCAGTACTTC
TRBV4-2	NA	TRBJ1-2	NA	CASSQDLGASYTF	TGTGCCAGCAGCCAAGATCTGGGGGCCAGCTACACCTTC
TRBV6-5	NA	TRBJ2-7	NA	CASSYSRPGSPLYEQYF	TGTGCCAGCAGTTACTCGCGCCCCGGGTCTCCTCTCTACGAGCAGTACTTC
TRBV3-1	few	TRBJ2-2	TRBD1	CASSLGQLNTGELFF	TGTGCCAGCAGCCTGGGACAGTTAAACACCGGGGAGCTGTTTTTT